This T cell receptor (beta chain) was sequenced during a study of cytomegalovirus exposure and HLA in healthy donors. Study summary: A preliminary data release comprised around 85 million unique TCRs obtained from HLA-typed donors.

Germline assignment: CDR1 SEHNR and CDR2 FQNEAQ (reference sequence). The CDR3 spans 13 residues. Trimming took 4 bases from V and 2 from J, leaving 8 bases between them. Primers included in the PCR were 60 Vbeta and 13 Jbeta primers. Original methodology: Some 80 million unique TCR beta chains, roughly 11 million shared, were counted in a later analysis. Using immunoSEQ multiplex PCR, the repertoire was profiled, and TCRdb retains in-frame clones only, with some absent. The V and J calls and the clone size are those of that table, but D and trimming were determined from the DNA. The sample contains 100,000 or so clones, around 73% of which appear only once. General study results and limits: High specificity and sensitivity for cytomegalovirus status were reported for the classifier. Most CMV-associated TCR beta chains appeared HLA-restricted in a later analysis.

A word on this clone: Its antigen is currently unknown.

This clonotype was obtained from a young man in good health and CMV-seronegative. Sequencing was performed on PBMCs. This chain connects TRBV7-9 to TRBJ2-5, with unresolved D. The CDR3 DNA reads TGTGCCAGCAGCTACTTTGAGCAAGAGACCCAGTACTTC. As protein: CASSYFEQETQYF.